These 14 T cell receptor beta chains were sequenced from one sample in a study of T cell responses to AZD1222 COVID-19 vaccine. Only in-frame clones appear in the TCRdb table, and some are missing; sequencing was by immunoSEQ multiplex PCR. The sample lists 120,000 or so clones, 86% occurring once. This specimen was peripheral blood, taken 28 days after the second AZD1222 dose. The receptors here all came from an adult who received the AZD1222 COVID-19 vaccine.

The rearrangement joins TRBV6-5 to TRBJ2-7; D perhaps matches TRBD1 (5 bases). CDR3 length: 11 residues. The germline V gene encodes CDR1 MNHEY and CDR2 SVGAGI. V lost 10 bases to trimming and J lost 3 bases, with 10 bases between them. The CDR3 DNA follows: TGTGCCACCAGAAGGGGCTACGAGCAGTACTTC. The encoded protein is CATRRGYEQYF.

This chain links TRBV5-1 with TRBJ2-3, with D possibly TRBD2 on 5 matching bases. This CDR3 contains 14 residues. The germline V gene encodes CDR1 SGHRS and CDR2 YFSETQ. The V end was cut by 5 bases, the J end by 0 bases, with 10 bases between. The CDR3 coding sequence is TGCGCCAGCAGTAACCCGGGGAGCACAGATACGCAGTATTTT. Amino acid sequence: CASSNPGSTDTQYF.

The chain employs TRBV5-8 and TRBJ1-2, with D possibly matching TRBD1 (6 bases). There are 11 residues in the CDR3. Germline loops: CDR1 SGHTS, CDR2 YDEGEE. Trimming stripped 0 bases from V and 13 bases from J, with 10 bases between. The CDR3 loop reads CASSLGQAATF. The CDR3 DNA sequence: TGTGCCAGCAGCTTGGGACAGGCGGCCACCTTC.

V is TRBV6-6 and J is TRBJ1-3, with D possibly matching TRBD1 (5 bases). The CDR3 has 14 residues. Trimming shortened V by 10 bases and J by 0 bases, and 13 bases separated the two germline ends. Germline V gives CDR1 MNHNY, CDR2 SVGAGI (reference sequence). CDR3 bases: TGTGCCACCTCGCGAGGGACCTCTGGAAACACCATATATTTT. Translation gives CATSRGTSGNTIYF.

The rearrangement links TRBV27 to TRBJ1-5; D gene uncertain. There are 14 residues in the CDR3. Germline-derived CDR1 and CDR2 are MNHEY and SMNVEV (reference sequence). V shed 10 bases and J shed 6 bases, with 19 bases lying between them. CDR3 sequence: CATHKAGSSQPQHF. CDR3 in DNA: TGTGCCACCCACAAGGCGGGGTCGAGTCAGCCCCAGCATTTT.

The rearrangement uses TRBV6-6 and TRBJ1-4, with TRBD1 matching 9 bases. V was clipped by 7 bases and J by 4 bases; unmatched bases: 7. Germline CDR1 reads MNHNY; CDR2 reads SVGAGI (reference sequence). The CDR3 consists of 15 residues. CDR3: CASKTGQGNNEKLFF. DNA for the CDR3: TGTGCCAGCAAGACCGGACAGGGGAATAATGAAAAACTGTTTTTT.

The chain has TRBV7-2 and TRBJ2-2; TRBD1 matches at 11 bases. Unmatched junction bases numbered 6, after V lost 5 bases and J lost 7 bases. This CDR3 region has 15 residues. From germline, CDR1 is SGHTA and CDR2 FQGNSA. CDR3 protein: CASSLGQGGGGELFF. The CDR3 coding sequence is TGTGCCAGCAGCCTGGGACAGGGGGGGGGCGGGGAGCTGTTTTTT.

The J gene is TRBJ1-2, the V gene TRBV10-3; TRBD1 matches at 9 bases. The V gene end was trimmed by 6 bases and the J gene end by 7 bases; junction bases not matched to a gene: 9. The CDR3 spans 14 residues. The germline CDR1 and CDR2 sequences are ENHRY and SYGVKD. CDR3 loop: CAIRPGTGLSGYTF. In DNA form, the CDR3 reads TGTGCCATCAGACCCGGGACAGGGCTCTCTGGCTACACCTTC.

This chain joins TRBV21-1 and TRBJ1-2; the table's D call, TRBD1, was not checked against the DNA. TRBV21-1 is termed a pseudogene. The CDR3 is 14 amino acids. Here the CDR3 reads CASSSFGGGYGYTF. The CDR3 DNA is TGTGCCAGCAGCTCCTTTGGGGGCGGATATGGCTACACCTTC.

The count of this clone is one. V usage is TRBV5-5 and J usage is TRBJ1-5; D perhaps matches TRBD1 (5 bases). The CDR3 loop spans 13 amino acids. Deletions cut 3 bases from V and 1 base from J, with 5 bases between. Germline CDR1 is SGHKS and CDR2 is YYEKEE (reference sequence). CDR3 sequence: CASSWDSNQPQHF. The CDR3 bases are TGTGCCAGCAGCTGGGACAGCAATCAGCCCCAGCATTTT.

This chain connects TRBV5-4 to TRBJ2-1; 11 bases map to TRBD2. This CDR3 comprises 13 residues. The junction had 3 bases not matched to a gene; V was cut back by 4 bases and J by 9 bases. Germline V gene lookup returns CDR1 SGHNT and CDR2 YYREEE (reference sequence). The CDR3 DNA follows: TGTGCCAGCAGCGTGGGACTAGCGGCTGAGCAGTTCTTC. Translation gives CASSVGLAAEQFF.

The chain links TRBV9 to TRBJ1-2; TRBD1 agrees at 10 bases. J lost 5 bases, V lost 0 bases, and 4 bases had no gene match. Per the germline V gene, CDR1 is SGDLS and CDR2 is YYNGEE. The CDR3 runs to 15 residues. The CDR3 nucleotides are TGTGCCAGCAGCGTAGCTGGGACAGGGGTATATGGCTACACCTTC. It codes for CASSVAGTGVYGYTF.

The rearrangement uses TRBV25-1 and TRBJ2-7, with D perhaps given as TRBD1 or TRBD2 (6 bases each). The germline gives CDR1 MGHDK, CDR2 SYGVNS. The CDR3 is 13 amino acids. The V and J ends lost 3 bases and 12 bases respectively, with 18 bases between them. CDR3 in DNA: TGTGCCAGCAGTGAGGGGGGCAGGGGCGTGCGGTACTTC. Protein: CASSEGGRGVRYF.

V usage is TRBV9 and J usage is TRBJ1-4; D not resolved. Germline values: CDR1 SGDLS, CDR2 YYNGEE. The CDR3 sequence is 14 residues long. The V end was cut by 0 bases, the J end by 2 bases, with 5 bases between. The CDR3 region is CASSVDVTNEKLFF. Written as DNA, the CDR3 is TGTGCCAGCAGCGTAGACGTTACTAATGAAAAACTGTTTTTT.